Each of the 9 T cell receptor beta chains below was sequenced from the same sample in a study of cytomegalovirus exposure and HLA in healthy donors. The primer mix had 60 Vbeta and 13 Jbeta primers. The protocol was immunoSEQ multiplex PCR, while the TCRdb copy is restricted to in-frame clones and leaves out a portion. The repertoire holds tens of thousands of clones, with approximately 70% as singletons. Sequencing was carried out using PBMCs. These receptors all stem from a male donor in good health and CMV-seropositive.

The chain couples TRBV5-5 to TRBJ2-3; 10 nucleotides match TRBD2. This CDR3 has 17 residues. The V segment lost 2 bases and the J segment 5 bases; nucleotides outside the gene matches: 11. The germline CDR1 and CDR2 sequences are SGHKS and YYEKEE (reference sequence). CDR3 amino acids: CASSLHLAGAVRDTQYF. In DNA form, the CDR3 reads TGTGCCAGCAGCTTACATCTAGCGGGAGCGGTCCGAGATACGCAGTATTTT.

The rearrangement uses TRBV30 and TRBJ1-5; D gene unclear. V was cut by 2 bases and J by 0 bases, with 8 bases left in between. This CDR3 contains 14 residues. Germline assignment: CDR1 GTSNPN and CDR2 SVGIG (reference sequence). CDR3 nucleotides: TGTGCCTGGAGTAATGGACTTAGCAATCAGCCCCAGCATTTT. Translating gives CAWSNGLSNQPQHF.

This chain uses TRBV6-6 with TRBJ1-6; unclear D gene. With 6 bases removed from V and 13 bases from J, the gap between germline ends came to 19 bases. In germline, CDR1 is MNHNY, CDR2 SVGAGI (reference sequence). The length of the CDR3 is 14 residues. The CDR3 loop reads CASRPPRALGPLHF. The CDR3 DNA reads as TGTGCCAGCAGGCCCCCGCGGGCCCTGGGCCCCCTCCACTTT.

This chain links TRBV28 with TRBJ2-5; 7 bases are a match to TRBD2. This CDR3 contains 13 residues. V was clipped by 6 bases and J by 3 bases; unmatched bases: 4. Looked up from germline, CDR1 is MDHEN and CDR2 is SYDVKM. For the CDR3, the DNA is TGTGCCAGCAGCTGGGGGGGGGAAGAGACCCAGTACTTC. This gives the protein CASSWGGEETQYF.

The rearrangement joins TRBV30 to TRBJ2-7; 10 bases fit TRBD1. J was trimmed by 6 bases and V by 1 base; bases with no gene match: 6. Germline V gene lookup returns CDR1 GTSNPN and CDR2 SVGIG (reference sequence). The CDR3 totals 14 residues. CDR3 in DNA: TGTGCCTGGAGTGCCGGGACAGGGGCAGGCGAGCAGTACTTC. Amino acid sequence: CAWSAGTGAGEQYF.

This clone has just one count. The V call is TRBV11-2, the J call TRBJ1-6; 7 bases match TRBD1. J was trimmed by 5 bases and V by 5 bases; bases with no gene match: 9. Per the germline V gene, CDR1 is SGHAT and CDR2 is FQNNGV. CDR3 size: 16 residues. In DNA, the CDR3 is TGTGCCAGCAGCCTCCTCGCGGGACAGAATAATTCACCCCTCCACTTT. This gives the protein CASSLLAGQNNSPLHF.

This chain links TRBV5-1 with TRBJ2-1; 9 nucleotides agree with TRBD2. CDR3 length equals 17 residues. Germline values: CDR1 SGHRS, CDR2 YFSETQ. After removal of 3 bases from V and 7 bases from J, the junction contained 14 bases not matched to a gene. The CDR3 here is CASSSGLAGGPGNEQFF. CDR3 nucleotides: TGCGCCAGCAGCTCCGGACTGGCGGGGGGGCCGGGGAATGAGCAGTTCTTC.

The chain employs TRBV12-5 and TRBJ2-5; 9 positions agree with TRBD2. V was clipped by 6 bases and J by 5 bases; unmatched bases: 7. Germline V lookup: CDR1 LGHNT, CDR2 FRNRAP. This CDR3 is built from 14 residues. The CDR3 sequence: CASGLGTSWETQYF. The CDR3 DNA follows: TGTGCTAGTGGCCTAGGGACTAGCTGGGAGACCCAGTACTTC.

CDR3 in DNA: TGTGCCAGCATTCCTCCGCCGGGGGTGAACACTGAAGCTTTCTTT. This codes for CASIPPPGVNTEAFF. V and J are TRBV6-5 and TRBJ1-1; TRBD1 might be the D (5 bases). CDR3 length equals 15 residues. Trimming took off 7 bases at V and 0 bases at J, with 15 bases between the two ends. Germline CDR1 reads MNHEY; CDR2 reads SVGAGI.